These 14 T cell receptor beta chains originate from one sample sequenced in a study of Ad26.COV2.S vaccination and SARS-CoV-2 variants. Treatment denoted: roughly 20 received Ad26.COV2.S at low or high dose, single or two shots; roughly five received placebo; per-sample allocation not given. Samples analyzed were those drawn on day 63 after the first vaccine or placebo injection. Sequenced by immunoSEQ multiplex PCR; TCRdb stores in-frame clones only, minus some. Here the sample spans approximately 300,000 clones, 85% being singletons. The sequences come from peripheral blood, collected in a trial of Ad26.COV2.S vaccine versus placebo. Every receptor here comes from a person aged 18-60 years who received the Ad26.COV2.S COVID-19 vaccine or a placebo.

V usage is TRBV2 and J usage is TRBJ2-5; 10 bases fit TRBD1. Losses at the gene ends were 6 bases for V and 2 bases for J; bases not matched to a gene: 6. In germline, CDR1 is SNHLY, CDR2 FYNNEI. The CDR3 consists of 15 residues. CDR3 sequence reads: CASSDRGQGQETQYF. The CDR3 nucleotides are TGTGCCAGCAGCGACAGGGGGCAGGGACAAGAGACCCAGTACTTC.

The V call is TRBV5-1, the J call TRBJ2-5; TRBD1 matches 11 bases. The CDR3 totals 15 residues. The ends lost 0 bases at V and 6 bases at J; junction bases unmatched: 4. The germline gives CDR1 SGHRS, CDR2 YFSETQ. This CDR3 is CASSLDGQGAKTQYF. The CDR3 bases are TGCGCCAGCAGCTTGGATGGACAGGGGGCGAAGACCCAGTACTTC.

The gene calls are TRBV5-5 and TRBJ1-5; D unresolved. The germline V gene has CDR1 SGHKS and CDR2 YYEKEE (reference sequence). The CDR3 consists of 14 residues. V was pared by 1 base and J by 4 bases, with 9 bases between. CDR3 sequence: CASSLLVTNQPQHF. The CDR3 nucleotides are TGTGCCAGCAGCTTGTTGGTTACTAATCAGCCCCAGCATTTT.

The CDR3 protein is CASSLVSRGGLSSYNEQFF. In DNA form, the CDR3 reads TGTGCCAGCAGCTTAGTTTCGAGGGGCGGGCTCAGCTCCTACAATGAGCAGTTCTTC. The chain is built from TRBV7-3 and TRBJ2-1; D may match TRBD1 or TRBD2 (5 bases each). CDR1 is SGHTA, CDR2 FQGTGA, per germline. V shed 2 bases and J shed 0 bases, with 20 bases lying between them. CDR3 length equals 19 residues. The entire variable domain, with the rest obtained from reference TRBV7-3 and TRBJ2-1, is as follows: GAGVSQTPSNKVTEKGKYVELRCDPISGHTALYWYRQSLGQGPEFLIYFQGTGAADDSGLPNDRFFAVRPEGSVSTLKIQRTERGDSAVYLCASSLVSRGGLSSYNEQFFGPGTRLTVL.

The chain recombines TRBV2 with TRBJ2-3, with TRBD2 identical over 9 bases. J was trimmed by 6 bases and V by 0 bases; bases with no gene match: 4. Germline CDR1 SNHLY, CDR2 FYNNEI. The CDR3 runs to 15 residues. CDR3 nucleotide sequence: TGTGCCAGCAGTGAAGCGGGACTAGCCGGGGATACGCAGTATTTT. It encodes CASSEAGLAGDTQYF.

The chain employs TRBV28 and TRBJ2-2, with D uncertain. V lost 6 bases, J lost 13 bases, and 9 bases lay in between. This CDR3 comprises 10 residues. In germline, CDR1 is MDHEN, CDR2 SYDVKM. CDR3 DNA: TGTGCCAGCAGCTCCATAACGCTGTTTTTT. This sequence encodes CASSSITLFF.

J is TRBJ2-1 and V is TRBV11-2; D might be TRBD2 (5 bases). V lost 3 bases to trimming and J lost 3 bases, with 12 bases between them. Germline loops: CDR1 SGHAT, CDR2 FQNNGV. CDR3 length: 15 amino acids. The CDR3 region has the DNA TGTGCCAGCAGCTTGGGCCGAGGGATCTACAATGAGCAGTTCTTC. This sequence encodes CASSLGRGIYNEQFF. Full variable domain (rest looked up from reference TRBV11-2 and TRBJ2-1): EAGVAQSPRYKIIEKRQSVAFWCNPISGHATLYWYQQILGQGPKLLIQFQNNGVVDDSQLPKDRFSAERLKGVDSTLKIQPAKLEDSAVYLCASSLGRGIYNEQFFGPGTRLTVL.

The V gene is TRBV30, the J gene TRBJ1-6; tentatively, D is TRBD1 (5 bases). V dropped 5 bases and J dropped 9 bases, with 20 bases sitting between them. CDR1 and CDR2 from the germline V gene are GTSNPN and SVGIG (reference sequence). The CDR3 sequence is 15 residues long. The CDR3 sequence is CAWGRGRAEGSPLHF. In DNA, the CDR3 is TGTGCCTGGGGTCGGGGGAGGGCGGAGGGTTCACCCCTCCACTTT.

The V gene is TRBV6-5, the J gene TRBJ1-1, with D hard to call. Germline assignment: CDR1 MNHEY and CDR2 SVGAGI. The V gene lost 6 bases and the J gene lost 0 bases, with 11 bases spanning the gap. The CDR3 loop spans 14 amino acids. The CDR3 loop is CASRMTIMNTEAFF. For the CDR3, the DNA is TGTGCCAGCAGGATGACAATCATGAACACTGAAGCTTTCTTT.

In this sample, this clone turned up once. This sequence joins TRBV3-1 (or the pseudogene TRBV3-2) and TRBJ2-7; D may be TRBD2 (5 bases). V was shortened by 4 bases and J by 4 bases, with 11 bases between the two germline ends. CDR1 LGHDT and CDR2 YNNKEL come from the germline V gene (reference sequence). The CDR3 runs to 13 residues. The DNA of the CDR3 is TGTGCCAGCAGCCTTCCTCCGGGGTACGAGCAGTACTTC. This encodes CASSLPPGYEQYF.

The chain's CDR3 is CASSNQRGQGARGYTF. Here the CDR3 DNA reads TGTGCCAGTAGTAACCAGAGGGGACAGGGGGCTCGAGGCTACACCTTC. The J gene is TRBJ1-2, the V gene TRBV19; 12 positions agree with TRBD1. This CDR3 comprises 16 residues. CDR1 and CDR2 from the germline V gene are LNHDA and SQIVND (reference sequence). V lost 4 bases and J lost 8; bases outside the gene matches: 11.

This clone has just a few counts. The V gene is TRBV18, the J gene TRBJ2-5; maybe TRBD2 (5 bases). CDR3 length: 14 residues. The V gene lost 3 bases and the J gene lost 2 bases, with 10 bases spanning the gap. Germline-derived CDR1 and CDR2 are KGHSH and LQKENI. The CDR3 DNA sequence: TGTGCCAGCTCACCGGGTACGGGGCAAGAGACCCAGTACTTC. As protein: CASSPGTGQETQYF.

The rearrangement joins TRBV3-1 (or the pseudogene TRBV3-2) to TRBJ1-1, with D possibly being TRBD1 (6 bases). The CDR3 has 14 amino acids. Trimming took off 1 base at V and 11 bases at J, with 17 bases between the two ends. CDR1 is LGHDT and CDR2 is YNNKEL in the germline V gene (reference sequence). The CDR3 nucleotides read TGTGCCAGCAGCCAAGTAGTGGCAGGGGTTGCGGCTTTCTTT. This encodes CASSQVVAGVAAFF.

The rearrangement uses TRBV6-4 and TRBJ2-3; D is possibly TRBD1 (5 bases). This CDR3 spans 15 amino acids. Germline lookup yields CDR1 MRHNA and CDR2 SNTAGT. V was clipped by 4 bases and J by 3 bases, with 14 bases between them. CDR3 DNA sequence: TGTGCCAGCAGTGTGGAGCCTGCAGGGACAGATACGCAGTATTTT. This encodes CASSVEPAGTDTQYF.